The rows below give T cell receptor beta chains drawn from one sample of a study of T cell responses to AZD1222 COVID-19 vaccine. The table came from immunoSEQ multiplex PCR; TCRdb's copy has only in-frame clones and leaves some out. The sample lists some 90,000 clones; over 75% were seen once. Sequencing was performed on peripheral blood, taken on day 0 of AZD1222 vaccination. These receptors all come from an adult in good health. The CDR3 runs from the conserved cysteine through the conserved F or W. Each record gives: CDR3 DNA, CDR3 protein, V gene, D gene, J gene, clone size. D genes are given only for firm matches. Clone size, where shown, is once, few, many, or a class for clones that have expanded.

DNA: TGTGCCATCAGCCCCGGGACAGGGGAGGGGCAGCCCCAGCATTTT; CDR3: CAISPGTGEGQPQHF; V: TRBV10-3; D: TRBD1; J: TRBJ1-5; size: -
DNA: TGTGCCAGCAGCGCCAGACAGGGGGCTGAGTACGAGCAGTACTTC; CDR3: CASSARQGAEYEQYF; V: TRBV7-3; D: TRBD1; J: TRBJ2-7; size: -
DNA: TGTGCCAGCAGCTTGGGCGGGGGGACAGAGACCCAGTACTTC; CDR3: CASSLGGGTETQYF; V: TRBV7-2; D: TRBD2; J: TRBJ2-5; size: -
DNA: TGTGCCAGCAGCTGGACAGGGGGAAGCTCCTATAATTCACCCCTCCACTTT; CDR3: CASSWTGGSSYNSPLHF; V: TRBV7-9; D: TRBD1; J: TRBJ1-6; size: -
DNA: TGTGCCAGCAGCCAAAGTACGAACACTGAAGCTTTCTTT; CDR3: CASSQSTNTEAFF; V: TRBV3-1/TRBV3-2; D: -; J: TRBJ1-1; size: -
DNA: TGTGCCAGCAGGGCGTACTATAATTCACCCCTCCACTTT; CDR3: CASRAYYNSPLHF; V: TRBV12-3/TRBV12-4; D: -; J: TRBJ1-6; size: -
DNA: TGTGCCAGCAGCACCCAAGGCGGGGGGTACAATGAGCAGTTCTTC; CDR3: CASSTQGGGYNEQFF; V: TRBV9; D: TRBD2; J: TRBJ2-1; size: -
DNA: TGTGCCATCAGTGTAGGGGGAGAGGATCAGCCCCAGCATTTT; CDR3: CAISVGGEDQPQHF; V: TRBV10-3; D: -; J: TRBJ1-5; size: -
DNA: TGCAGTGCTAGTATTCCGGGACGCCAGATCTACGAGCAGTACTTC; CDR3: CSASIPGRQIYEQYF; V: TRBV20-1; D: -; J: TRBJ2-7; size: -
DNA: TGTGCCAGCTCGTCTAGACTGGGAATCAATGAGCAGTTCTTC; CDR3: CASSSRLGINEQFF; V: TRBV18; D: -; J: TRBJ2-1; size: -
DNA: TGTGCCAGCTCACCACGGGTCGCACGAGGGGCACAAGAGACCCAGTACTTC; CDR3: CASSPRVARGAQETQYF; V: TRBV18; D: -; J: TRBJ2-5; size: -
DNA: TGTGCCAGCAGCCACGGGGAGATCGGCTACACCTTC; CDR3: CASSHGEIGYTF; V: TRBV4-2; D: -; J: TRBJ1-2; size: -
DNA: TGTGCCAGCAGCTTACCCGCCGTTGACAGGATCTCCTACGAGCAGTACTTC; CDR3: CASSLPAVDRISYEQYF; V: TRBV7-2; D: -; J: TRBJ2-7; size: -
DNA: TGCGCCACCAGACAGAGCTACGAGCAGTACTTC; CDR3: CATRQSYEQYF; V: TRBV10-2; D: -; J: TRBJ2-7; size: -
DNA: TGTGCCAGCAGCTTGGGGTTCGACAGGGGCCGCACAGATACGCAGTATTTT; CDR3: CASSLGFDRGRTDTQYF; V: TRBV5-5; D: TRBD1; J: TRBJ2-3; size: -
DNA: TGTGCCAGCAGCTTAAGCGAAAGAAGGTACTCTGAAGCTTTCTTT; CDR3: CASSLSERRYSEAFF; V: TRBV7-8; D: -; J: TRBJ1-1; size: -
DNA: TGCGCCAGCAGCTCACTTTCGACAGCCCCCTATGGCTACACCTTC; CDR3: CASSSLSTAPYGYTF; V: TRBV5-1; D: -; J: TRBJ1-2; size: -
DNA: TGTGCCAGCAGTGATGGATGGCAGACCTATGGCTACACCTTC; CDR3: CASSDGWQTYGYTF; V: TRBV2; D: -; J: TRBJ1-2; size: once
DNA: TGTGCCACCAGCAGAGTAGGTAGGACTCCGGGGGATACGCAGTATTTT; CDR3: CATSRVGRTPGDTQYF; V: TRBV15; D: -; J: TRBJ2-3; size: -
DNA: TGTGCCAGCAGTGAAACTAGACTTTGGGATACGCAGTATTTT; CDR3: CASSETRLWDTQYF; V: TRBV6-1; D: -; J: TRBJ2-3; size: once
DNA: TGTGCCACCCGTTCGTTGTCTAACACCGGGGAGCTGTTTTTT; CDR3: CATRSLSNTGELFF; V: TRBV24-1; D: -; J: TRBJ2-2; size: -
DNA: TGTGCCAGTAGTAGCAGACAGCGTTCTGTCAATCAGCCCCAGCATTTT; CDR3: CASSSRQRSVNQPQHF; V: TRBV19; D: -; J: TRBJ1-5; size: -
DNA: TGTGCCAGCAGCTTAGGTCTCCGGAATAACTATGGCTACACCTTC; CDR3: CASSLGLRNNYGYTF; V: TRBV7-2; D: -; J: TRBJ1-2; size: once
DNA: TGTGCCAGTAGTATGAGGTTTCGGTATCAGCCCCAGCATTTT; CDR3: CASSMRFRYQPQHF; V: TRBV19; D: -; J: TRBJ1-5; size: -
DNA: TGTGCCAGCAGCCAAGATCGAAGGCGGGGGGACTCCTACGAGCAGTACTTC; CDR3: CASSQDRRRGDSYEQYF; V: TRBV14; D: TRBD2; J: TRBJ2-7; size: once
DNA: TGTGCCAGCAGCCAGATGAGGGGTCTGGGTTCACCCCTCCACTTT; CDR3: CASSQMRGLGSPLHF; V: TRBV6-5; D: -; J: TRBJ1-6; size: -
DNA: TGTGCCAGCAGCCCAGGACAGCGATCCTACGAGCAGTACTTC; CDR3: CASSPGQRSYEQYF; V: TRBV9; D: -; J: TRBJ2-7; size: -
DNA: TGTGCCAGAAGCCCAGATTCCGGGGACTATGGCTACACCTTC; CDR3: CARSPDSGDYGYTF; V: TRBV5-3; D: -; J: TRBJ1-2; size: -
DNA: TGCGCCAGCAGCCCCATTCAGGGTACGCGAGGGACTGAAGCTTTCTTT; CDR3: CASSPIQGTRGTEAFF; V: TRBV5-1; D: -; J: TRBJ1-1; size: few